The 14 T cell receptor beta chains below come from one sample, sequenced in a study of a mutant IDH1 vaccine in newly diagnosed glioma. These receptors lack a known antigen. The time point here: week 5, during vaccination. What each vaccine dose contained was 300 ug of mutant IDH1 20-mer peptide, accompanied by topical imiquimod. TCRdb's copy holds only in-frame clones and misses some; the assay was immunoSEQ multiplex PCR. The data show 50,000 or so clones, 78% seen once. This specimen consisted of PBMCs, obtained from a glioma patient whose treatment included an IDH1 peptide vaccine. Receptors originate from a woman aged 35 to 49 with glioma.

This clone was seen a few times. This rearrangement joins TRBV4-1 to TRBJ1-1; TRBD1 is a possible D gene (5 bases). V shed 4 bases and J shed 3 bases, with 18 bases lying between them. The CDR3 has 16 residues. Per germline, CDR1 MGHRA and CDR2 YSYEKL. CDR3 nucleotides: TGCGCCAGCAGCCCAACCCTCAGGATGGGGGACACTGAAGCTTTCTTT. Translation gives CASSPTLRMGDTEAFF.

The chain is built from TRBV2 and TRBJ1-1; tentatively, D is TRBD1 (6 bases). The germline V gene has CDR1 SNHLY and CDR2 FYNNEI. V dropped 3 bases and J dropped 4 bases, with 21 bases sitting between them. The CDR3 length is 17 residues. The CDR3 nucleotides read TGTGCCAGCAGTGACTACGACATGACCGGGGGGGCCACTGAAGCTTTCTTT. Translation: CASSDYDMTGGATEAFF. The whole variable domain, filled in from reference TRBV2 and TRBJ1-1, reads EPEVTQTPSHQVTQMGQEVILRCVPISNHLYFYWYRQILGQKVEFLVSFYNNEISEKSEIFDDQFSVERPDGSNFTLKIRSTKLEDSAMYFCASSDYDMTGGATEAFFGQGTRLTVV.

V is TRBV2 and J is TRBJ2-5; 11 nucleotides agree with TRBD2. V trimming: 4 bases; J trimming: 5 bases; junction bases outside the gene matches: 9. Germline CDR1 reads SNHLY; CDR2 reads FYNNEI. The CDR3 is made up of 16 amino acids. This chain's CDR3 is CASSASGGSLGETQYF. The DNA of the CDR3 is TGTGCCAGCAGTGCTAGCGGGGGGTCCCTTGGGGAGACCCAGTACTTC.

The genes are TRBV19 and TRBJ1-1; a possible D gene is TRBD1 (5 bases). The V gene lost 7 bases and the J gene lost 0 bases, with 12 bases spanning the gap. This CDR3 is 14 amino acids long. The germline V gene has CDR1 LNHDA and CDR2 SQIVND (reference sequence). The CDR3 loop is CASKQGPLNTEAFF. The CDR3 bases are TGTGCCAGTAAGCAGGGTCCATTGAACACTGAAGCTTTCTTT.

Here the CDR3 DNA reads TGTGCCAGCAGCGGGACACTGAGCTCCTATAATTCACCCCTCCACTTT. Amino acids: CASSGTLSSYNSPLHF. The rearrangement links TRBV5-8 to TRBJ1-6; possibly TRBD1 for D (6 bases). The V gene's germline CDR1 is SGHTS and CDR2 YDEGEE. The ends were cut back, 4 bases at V and 0 bases at J, with 11 bases in the middle. This CDR3 is built from 16 residues.

On this clone itself: Other DNA sequences in this specimen translate into the identical CDR3. In nucleotides, the CDR3 is TGTGCCAGCAGCTTAGAGGGGTATGGCTACACCTTC. This encodes CASSLEGYGYTF. The chain recombines TRBV7-2 with TRBJ1-2; tentative D call: TRBD1 (5 bases). V was shortened by 1 base and J by 5 bases, with 5 bases between the two germline ends. CDR3 length: 12 amino acids. Germline values: CDR1 SGHTA, CDR2 FQGNSA.

The chain employs TRBV11-3 and TRBJ2-2; D is ambiguous. This CDR3 is built from 13 residues. V was trimmed by 0 bases and J by 13 bases, leaving 12 bases between them. Per germline, CDR1 SGHNT and CDR2 YENEEA. The CDR3 protein is CASSLESGLSLFF. CDR3 nucleotide sequence: TGTGCCAGCAGCTTAGAAAGTGGTCTATCGCTGTTTTTT. The full variable domain, with the rest looked up from reference TRBV11-3 and TRBJ2-2, is EAGVVQSPRYKIIEKKQPVAFWCNPISGHNTLYWYLQNLGQGPELLIRYENEEAVDDSQLPKDRFSAERLKGVDSTLKIQPAELGDSAVYLCASSLESGLSLFFGEGSRLTVL.

The chain is built from TRBV7-9 and TRBJ1-1; a weak D match, TRBD1 (6 bases). The length of the CDR3 is 14 residues. CDR1 and CDR2 from the germline V gene are SEHNR and FQNEAQ (reference sequence). V was cut by 0 bases and J by 2 bases, with 7 bases left in between. This chain's CDR3 is CASSLAGGNTEAFF. CDR3 nucleotides: TGTGCCAGCAGCTTAGCGGGGGGCAACACTGAAGCTTTCTTT.

V and J are TRBV30 and TRBJ1-2; D is unclear. CDR1 is GTSNPN, CDR2 SVGIG, per germline (reference sequence). V lost 0 bases to trimming and J lost 0 bases, with 5 bases between them. This CDR3 has 13 residues. The CDR3 region is CAWSVGPNYGYTF. The DNA of the CDR3 is TGTGCCTGGAGTGTGGGCCCTAACTATGGCTACACCTTC.

This clone has more than one count but fewer than ten. The V gene is TRBV2, the J gene TRBJ1-5; D is unclear. Germline V gives CDR1 SNHLY, CDR2 FYNNEI. Trimming stripped 7 bases from V and 3 bases from J, with 13 bases between. The CDR3 consists of 14 residues. The CDR3 DNA sequence: TGTGCCAGCATAATTGACGGATTCAATCAGCCCCAGCATTTT. Its translation is CASIIDGFNQPQHF.

The chain links TRBV6-1 to TRBJ2-6; D is perhaps TRBD2 (5 bases). Germline CDR1 and CDR2: MNHNS and SASEGT. The CDR3 loop spans 16 amino acids. V lost 0 bases and J 2 bases, leaving 8 bases between the germline ends. CDR3 region: CASSEALAAGANVLTF. CDR3 nucleotides: TGTGCCAGCAGTGAAGCGCTAGCTGCTGGGGCCAACGTCCTGACTTTC.

The J gene is TRBJ1-2, the V gene TRBV5-1, with 9 bases fitting TRBD1. V trimming: 1 base; J trimming: 6 bases; junction bases outside the gene matches: 7. CDR3 size: 15 residues. Looked up from germline, CDR1 is SGHRS and CDR2 is YFSETQ. The CDR3 here is CASSLLRQGGHGYTF. The CDR3 nucleotides read TGCGCCAGCAGCTTGCTTCGACAGGGGGGCCATGGCTACACCTTC.

As concerns this clone: The junction and the germline gene differ at one end; a read error may be behind it. This rearrangement joins TRBV2 to TRBJ2-5, with TRBD2 matching over 8 bases. This CDR3 contains 16 residues. Germline V gene lookup returns CDR1 SNHLY and CDR2 FYNNEI. CDR3 nucleotide sequence: TGTGCCAGCAGTGTCGCGGGACTAGGATACCAAGAGCCCCAGTACTTC. Translated, it gives CASSVAGLGYQEPQYF.

Written as DNA, the CDR3 is TGTGCCAGCAGTGTCCCGGGACAGGCCCGGCTGAACACTGAAGCTTTCTTT. Translating gives CASSVPGQARLNTEAFF. The chain is built from TRBV6-1 and TRBJ1-1, with 8 bases identical to TRBD1. This CDR3 region has 17 residues. V lost 4 bases to trimming and J lost 0 bases; unmatched junction nucleotides: 10. Germline values: CDR1 MNHNS, CDR2 SASEGT.